Each of the 7 T cell receptor beta chains below was sequenced from the same sample in a study of cytomegalovirus exposure and HLA in healthy donors. Researchers ran the PCR with 60 Vbeta and 13 Jbeta primers. Data came from immunoSEQ multiplex PCR; TCRdb stores just in-frame clones and leaves some out. Here the sample spans roughly 120,000 clones, 77% being singletons. The sequenced sample was PBMCs. Receptors were obtained from a woman in her forties in good health and CMV-seropositive.

The chain uses TRBV5-4 and TRBJ2-1; 12 bases match TRBD2. With 0 bases clipped from V and 9 bases from J, the junction kept 7 bases outside the gene matches. This CDR3 has 16 residues. Germline CDR1 reads SGHNT; CDR2 reads YYREEE (reference sequence). CDR3 in DNA: TGTGCCAGCAGCTTGGTCCCGACTAGCGGGAGAGGTGAGCAGTTCTTC. This codes for CASSLVPTSGRGEQFF.

V is TRBV6-5 and J is TRBJ1-4, with 9 bases aligning to TRBD1. Trimming at V came to 5 bases and at J to 11 bases, leaving 3 bases not matched to a gene. In germline, CDR1 is MNHEY, CDR2 SVGAGI. The CDR3 loop spans 12 amino acids. CDR3 nucleotide sequence: TGTGCCAGCAGTCGGACAGGGGAGAAACTGTTTTTT. It codes for CASSRTGEKLFF.

Here the CDR3 reads CASSEAWGRTYEQYF. Here the CDR3 DNA reads TGTGCCAGCAGTGAAGCCTGGGGGAGGACCTACGAGCAGTACTTC. The V call is TRBV6-1, the J call TRBJ2-7; D perhaps matches TRBD2 (6 bases). The CDR3 length is 15 residues. V was trimmed by 0 bases and J by 2 bases, leaving 11 bases between them. The germline V gene has CDR1 MNHNS and CDR2 SASEGT.

This clone occurred once. The chain employs TRBV28 and TRBJ2-4; 8 positions agree with TRBD2. The CDR3 has 17 amino acids. Germline CDR1 and CDR2: MDHEN and SYDVKM. V was pared by 5 bases and J by 5 bases, with 14 bases of the junction left unmatched. CDR3 residues: CASSTRSGRESENIQYF. CDR3 coding DNA: TGTGCCAGCAGTACCCGAAGCGGGAGAGAGTCGGAAAACATTCAGTACTTC.

In this sample, this clone turned up once. One end of the junction varies from germline; a read error may be responsible. The rearrangement joins TRBV7-2 to TRBJ2-5; D is perhaps TRBD1 (6 bases). Germline loops: CDR1 SGHTA, CDR2 FQGNSA. The CDR3 has 16 residues. The CDR3 sequence is CASTLAVTGNEETQYF. Here the CDR3 DNA reads TGTGCCAGCACCTTAGCCGTTACAGGGAATGAAGAGACCCAGTACTTC.

The chain recombines TRBV7-2 with TRBJ2-2, with a tentative D call TRBD1 (7 bases). Trimming stripped 5 bases from V and 5 bases from J, with 15 bases between. Germline V gives CDR1 SGHTA, CDR2 FQGNSA. This CDR3 region has 15 residues. In DNA form, the CDR3 reads TGTGCCAGCAGCCCTCAGACAGGGAGGACCGGGGAGCTGTTTTTT. Its protein is CASSPQTGRTGELFF. Drawing the rest from reference TRBV7-2 and TRBJ2-2, the complete variable domain is GAGVSQSPSNKVTEKGKDVELRCDPISGHTALYWYRQSLGQGLEFLIYFQGNSAPDKSGLPSDRFSAERTGGSVSTLTIQRTQQEDSAVYLCASSPQTGRTGELFFGEGSRLTVL.

The chain uses TRBV6-5 and TRBJ2-1; 8 positions agree with TRBD1. V shed 0 bases and J 2 bases; nucleotides not matched to a gene: 0. This CDR3 comprises 15 residues. Germline assignment: CDR1 MNHEY and CDR2 SVGAGI. In nucleotides, the CDR3 is TGTGCCAGCAGTTACTCGACAGGGGCCTACAATGAGCAGTTCTTC. Translation gives CASSYSTGAYNEQFF.